This T cell receptor (beta chain) was profiled in a study of blood T cell repertoires in COVID-19. The germline CDR1 and CDR2 sequences are MNHNY and SVGAGI (reference sequence). V dropped 0 bases and J dropped 7 bases, with 15 bases sitting between them. The CDR3 totals 15 residues. Sequencing used immunoSEQ multiplex PCR; TCRdb keeps in-frame clones, though not all of them. The sample holds more than 250,000 clones; more than 75% are singletons and the top ten take 1%. Material for sequencing was peripheral blood. This chain links TRBV6-6 with TRBJ2-5, with a weak D call TRBD2 (6 bases). The sequence was obtained from a man between 45 and 60 years old with active or convalescent COVID-19. CDR3 sequence reads: CASSYSGSGSRTQYF. The CDR3 DNA reads TGTGCCAGCAGTTACTCGGGCAGCGGGTCTAGGACCCAGTACTTC.